The TCR beta chain under discussion was sequenced for a study of CD8+ T cells in alopecia areata. Study-wide results and caveats: TCR sharing was clearer in mice than between patients, perhaps partly owing to patient HLA diversity.

Germline CDR1 and CDR2: SNHLY and FYNNEI. V shed 3 bases and J shed 10 bases, with 7 bases lying between them. The CDR3 has 11 residues. Sequencing used cDNA as its template, made by extracting RNA and reverse transcribing it. The method was immunoSEQ multiplex PCR; TCRdb's version includes in-frame clones alone and lacks a portion of them. The data show 200,000 to 250,000 clones, 50% to 70% seen once. About this clone: Its specificity is not known.

Here the sequenced sample was CD4+ T cells sorted from blood, taken at week 0. This receptor was taken from a human donor with alopecia areata. The rearrangement uses TRBV2 and TRBJ2-4; D is undetermined. CDR3 nucleotides: TGTGCCAGCAGTGACCGCGTTATTCAGTACTTC. This encodes CASSDRVIQYF.